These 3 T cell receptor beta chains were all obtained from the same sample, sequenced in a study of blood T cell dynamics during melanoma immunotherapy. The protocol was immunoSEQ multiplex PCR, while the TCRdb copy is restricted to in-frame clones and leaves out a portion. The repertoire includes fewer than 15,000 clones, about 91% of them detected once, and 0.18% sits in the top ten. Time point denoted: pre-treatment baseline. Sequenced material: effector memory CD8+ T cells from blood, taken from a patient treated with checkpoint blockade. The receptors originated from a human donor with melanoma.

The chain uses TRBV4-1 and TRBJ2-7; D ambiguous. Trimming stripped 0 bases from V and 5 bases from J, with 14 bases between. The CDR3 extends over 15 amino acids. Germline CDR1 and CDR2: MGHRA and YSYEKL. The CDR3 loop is CASSQDYQEPHEQYF. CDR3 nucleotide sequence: TGCGCCAGCAGCCAAGATTACCAGGAGCCCCACGAGCAGTACTTC.

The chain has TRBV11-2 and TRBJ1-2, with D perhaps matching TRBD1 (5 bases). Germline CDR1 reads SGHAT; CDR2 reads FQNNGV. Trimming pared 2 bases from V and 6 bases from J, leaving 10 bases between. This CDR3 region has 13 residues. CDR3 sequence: CASSLRGRDGYTF. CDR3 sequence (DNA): TGTGCCAGCAGCTTAAGGGGAAGGGATGGCTACACCTTC.

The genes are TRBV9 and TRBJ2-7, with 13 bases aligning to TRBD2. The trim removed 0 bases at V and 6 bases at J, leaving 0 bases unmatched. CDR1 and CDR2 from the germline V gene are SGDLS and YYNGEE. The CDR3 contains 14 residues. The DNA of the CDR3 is TGTGCCAGCAGCGTAGGACTAGCGGGAGGCGAGCAGTACTTC. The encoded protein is CASSVGLAGGEQYF. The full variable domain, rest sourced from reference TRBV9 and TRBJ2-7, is DSGVTQTPKHLITATGQRVTLRCSPRSGDLSVYWYQQSLDQGLQFLIQYYNGEERAKGNILERFSAQQFPDLHSELNLSSLELGDSALYFCASSVGLAGGEQYFGPGTRLTVT.